One sample yielded the 14 T cell receptor beta chains listed below, sequenced in a study of T cell responses to AZD1222 COVID-19 vaccine. Some clones are missing from TCRdb's copy, which holds only in-frame ones; the method was immunoSEQ multiplex PCR. The repertoire consists of around 140,000 clones, with 70% to 90% occurring once and the leading ten covering around 7.9%. The specimen comprised peripheral blood, sampled 28 days after the second dose of the MenACWY control vaccine. These receptors came from an adult who received the MenACWY meningococcal vaccine as a control.

This clone has only one observation. This rearrangement joins TRBV6-5 to TRBJ2-7; 9 bases are shared with TRBD2. Germline loops: CDR1 MNHEY, CDR2 SVGAGI. The CDR3 is made up of 15 amino acids. Germline trimming cut 4 bases from V and 6 bases from J; bases unmatched to any gene: 10. CDR3 nucleotide sequence: TGTGCCAGCAGTTTAACGGGACTAGCCGTCTCCGAGCAGTACTTC. Its protein product is CASSLTGLAVSEQYF.

This chain connects TRBV6-1 to TRBJ2-3; 9 nucleotides line up with TRBD2. The germline CDR1 and CDR2 sequences are MNHNS and SASEGT. This CDR3 comprises 17 residues. J gave up 5 bases and V 3 bases, and 12 bases lay outside the gene matches. The CDR3 nucleotides read TGTGCCAGCAGTGACCAGGTGATAGCGGGAGTGGGAGATACGCAGTATTTT. Protein sequence: CASSDQVIAGVGDTQYF.

V is TRBV7-2 and J is TRBJ2-3, with 7 bases that match TRBD2. With V trimmed by 3 bases and J by 1 base, 1 base remained unmatched. Per germline, CDR1 SGHTA and CDR2 FQGNSA. The CDR3 has 14 amino acids. CDR3 in DNA: TGTGCCAGCAGCTTTCTAGCGGGCACAGATACGCAGTATTTT. Translating gives CASSFLAGTDTQYF. Full variable domain (missing parts from reference TRBV7-2 and TRBJ2-3): GAGVSQSPSNKVTEKGKDVELRCDPISGHTALYWYRQSLGQGLEFLIYFQGNSAPDKSGLPSDRFSAERTGGSVSTLTIQRTQQEDSAVYLCASSFLAGTDTQYFGPGTRLTVL.

This rearrangement joins TRBV7-8 to TRBJ1-2; the D is unclear. The germline V gene encodes CDR1 SGHVS and CDR2 FQNEAQ. The CDR3 extends over 14 amino acids. Trimming cost V 1 base and J 3 bases, with 9 bases left between them. In nucleotides, the CDR3 is TGTGCCAGCAGCTTAGGAGGGTGGGACTATGGCTACACCTTC. Protein: CASSLGGWDYGYTF.

The CDR3 is CASSFSGRGTEAFF. CDR3 bases: TGTGCCAGCAGTTTTTCAGGGCGGGGGACTGAAGCTTTCTTT. This chain joins TRBV6-2 or TRBV6-3 and TRBJ1-1, with a weak D call TRBD1 (5 bases). The V end lost 4 bases, the J end lost 5 bases, and 14 bases lay between the germline ends. Germline CDR1 and CDR2: MNHEY and SVGEGT. This CDR3 has 14 amino acids.

The chain joins TRBV11-3 to TRBJ2-3; D is unresolved. CDR3 size: 16 residues. V lost 3 bases to trimming and J lost 0 bases, with 13 bases between them. Per germline, CDR1 SGHNT and CDR2 YENEEA. The CDR3 nucleotides are TGTGCCAGCAGCTTCAGCGCGTGGGGTAGCACAGATACGCAGTATTTT. This gives the protein CASSFSAWGSTDTQYF.

V and J are TRBV5-1 and TRBJ2-3; D gene unclear. Germline CDR1 reads SGHRS; CDR2 reads YFSETQ. V shed 6 bases and J shed 3 bases, with 17 bases lying between them. This CDR3 contains 15 residues. The CDR3: CASTPLGSGTDTQYF. As DNA, the CDR3 is TGCGCCAGCACCCCGTTGGGGTCAGGAACAGATACGCAGTATTTT.

V usage is TRBV4-2 and J usage is TRBJ1-5; 7 bases are shared with TRBD1. The length of the CDR3 is 21 residues. The germline CDR1 and CDR2 sequences are LGHNA and YNFKEQ. J was trimmed by 3 bases and V by 0 bases; bases with no gene match: 20. The DNA of the CDR3 is TGTGCCAGCAGCCAAGATCACCACCGGGCGCTTGAGACAGGGAACAATCAGCCCCAGCATTTT. Its protein product is CASSQDHHRALETGNNQPQHF.

The chain joins TRBV28 to TRBJ2-7, with TRBD2 as a possible D gene (6 bases). V lost 3 bases to trimming and J lost 7 bases, with 13 bases between them. Per germline, CDR1 MDHEN and CDR2 SYDVKM. CDR3 size: 13 residues. The CDR3 nucleotides are TGTGCCAGCAGTTTCCTGGGAGGCCGGGAGCAGTACGTC. It translates to CASSFLGGREQYV.

This chain joins TRBV11-1 and TRBJ2-2, with D possibly TRBD1 on 7 matching bases. Deletions cut 2 bases from V and 5 bases from J, with 9 bases between. Germline CDR1 reads SGHAT; CDR2 reads FQDESV (reference sequence). CDR3 length: 14 amino acids. CDR3 DNA: TGTGCCAGCAGCTTACCAGGGGGGACCGGGGAGCTGTTTTTT. Translating it yields CASSLPGGTGELFF.

The chain combines TRBV27 with TRBJ2-7, with D uncertain. The CDR3 spans 14 residues. CDR1 MNHEY and CDR2 SMNVEV come from the germline V gene (reference sequence). V was trimmed by 5 bases and J by 5 bases, leaving 16 bases between them. The CDR3 nucleotides read TGTGCCAGCAGTCCGACTGCCTCTCTCCACGAGCAGTACTTC. Translated: CASSPTASLHEQYF.

The chain recombines TRBV7-6 with TRBJ2-7; D unclear. Germline CDR1 SGHVS, CDR2 FNYEAQ. The CDR3 loop spans 11 amino acids. Trimming stripped 5 bases from V and 3 bases from J, with 5 bases between. CDR3 protein: CASSNDYEQYF. The CDR3 coding sequence is TGTGCCAGCAGCAATGACTACGAGCAGTACTTC.

The chain combines TRBV29-1 with TRBJ1-1, with D perhaps matching TRBD1 (6 bases). The CDR3 is 15 amino acids. Trimming shortened V by 5 bases and J by 0 bases, and 16 bases separated the two germline ends. CDR1 and CDR2 (germline): SQVTM, ANQGSEA. The CDR3 nucleotides read TGCAGCGTTCTAAACTCCGGACAGTTGAACACTGAAGCTTTCTTT. Amino acids: CSVLNSGQLNTEAFF.

The chain is built from TRBV6-1 and TRBJ1-6; D remains unclear. Trimming left V 2 bases short and J 7 bases short, with 15 bases between. Germline CDR1 and CDR2: MNHNS and SASEGT. CDR3 length: 16 residues. The CDR3 spells CASSEQIGVLNSPLHF. In DNA, the CDR3 is TGTGCCAGCAGTGAACAGATTGGAGTTTTGAATTCACCCCTCCACTTT.